One sample yielded the 12 T cell receptor beta chains listed below, sequenced in a study of shared clonotypes between healthy human individuals. TCRdb's table, derived via immunoSEQ multiplex PCR, lists solely in-frame clones and lacks some. The sample holds around 2.3 million clones, 95% seen once. Input material: naive CD4+ T cells sorted from blood. The subset was: CD45RA+ positively selected. These receptors were taken from a man aged 18 to 29 in good health.

The chain carries TRBV28 and TRBJ2-1; 7 nucleotides align to TRBD1. The CDR3 extends over 13 amino acids. V gave up 4 bases and J gave up 6 bases; unmatched junction bases: 3. Germline-derived CDR1 and CDR2 are MDHEN and SYDVKM. For the CDR3, the DNA is TGTGCCAGCAGTTCATCAGGGGGCAATGAGCAGTTCTTC. This sequence encodes CASSSSGGNEQFF.

The V call is TRBV5-1, the J call TRBJ2-1; 7 positions match TRBD2. The CDR3 spans 16 residues. J gave up 6 bases and V 6 bases, and 15 bases lay outside the gene matches. CDR1 and CDR2 (germline): SGHRS, YFSETQ. CDR3 bases: TGCGCCAGCAAAGGGAAAGGGACCTGGGAGGGCAATGAGCAGTTCTTC. Protein product: CASKGKGTWEGNEQFF.

The chain has TRBV28 and TRBJ2-1, with D tentatively TRBD2 (6 bases). Germline loops: CDR1 MDHEN, CDR2 SYDVKM. The CDR3 runs to 11 residues. This CDR3 reads CTCGRGYEQFF. As DNA, the CDR3 is TGTACCTGTGGGCGGGGATATGAGCAGTTCTTC.

In the case of this clone: The same CDR3 can be traced to other DNA sequences in this sample. The rearrangement joins TRBV30 to TRBJ1-5, with 10 positions matching TRBD1. Germline V lookup: CDR1 GTSNPN, CDR2 SVGIG (reference sequence). The CDR3 is made up of 13 amino acids. The ends lost 5 bases at V and 2 bases at J; junction bases unmatched: 0. In nucleotides, the CDR3 is TGTGCCTGGGGGACAGGGGGCAATCAGCCCCAGCATTTT. Amino acids: CAWGTGGNQPQHF.

The chain links TRBV30 to TRBJ1-1, with TRBD1 matching 7 bases. This CDR3 has 15 residues. Losses at the gene ends were 4 bases for V and 4 bases for J; bases not matched to a gene: 12. Germline V gene sequence: CDR1 GTSNPN, CDR2 SVGIG (reference sequence). The CDR3 loop is CAWNEQGGAGTEAFF. The CDR3 DNA sequence: TGTGCCTGGAACGAACAAGGGGGCGCGGGCACTGAAGCTTTCTTT.

This clone has only one observation. The chain combines TRBV5-1 with TRBJ2-3; the D is unclear. CDR1 is SGHRS, CDR2 YFSETQ, per germline. Trimming shortened V by 1 base and J by 4 bases, and 10 bases separated the two germline ends. The CDR3 loop spans 14 amino acids. The CDR3 reads CASSLFGISDTQYF. The CDR3 nucleotides read TGCGCCAGCAGCTTGTTTGGGATTTCAGATACGCAGTATTTT.

In DNA form, the CDR3 reads TGTGCCACCGGACAACAACTTGGGAGGGCTTTCTTT. Translated, it gives CATGQQLGRAFF. This chain links TRBV2 with TRBJ1-1; a weak D match, TRBD1 (5 bases). The CDR3 runs 12 residues. From germline, CDR1 is SNHLY and CDR2 FYNNEI. Trimming removed 10 bases from V and 11 bases from J, with 20 bases in between.

The rearrangement joins TRBV29-1 to TRBJ1-4; D is unresolved. V was pared by 3 bases and J by 8 bases, with 10 bases between. The CDR3 covers 12 residues. In germline, CDR1 is SQVTM, CDR2 ANQGSEA. Written as DNA, the CDR3 is TGCAGCGTTGATGACCCTGGCGAAAAACTGTTTTTT. Translating gives CSVDDPGEKLFF.

About this clone: At one boundary the junction diverges from the germline segment, which might be a read error. The chain links TRBV2 to TRBJ1-4, with 9 bases that match TRBD1. CDR1 and CDR2 (germline): SNHLY, FYNNEI. The CDR3 spans 11 residues. The CDR3 DNA follows: TGTGCCAGCAGGAGGGAGGGACAGGGAATTTTT. This gives the protein CASRREGQGIF.

The J gene is TRBJ1-1, the V gene TRBV10-3, with a tentative D call TRBD1 (6 bases). The CDR3 is 16 residues long. With 2 bases removed from V and 4 bases from J, the gap between germline ends came to 17 bases. Germline-derived CDR1 and CDR2 are ENHRY and SYGVKD. In nucleotides, the CDR3 is TGTGCCATCAGTGAGCTGGGGGGCACCGGAGGCACTGAAGCTTTCTTT. Its protein product is CAISELGGTGGTEAFF.

On this clone: Other DNA sequences in the same sample also yield this CDR3. The CDR3 nucleotides read TGTGCCAGCAGCTTATCTGGCGGGGGATACAATGAGCAGTTCTTC. Its protein product is CASSLSGGGYNEQFF. The V call is TRBV7-2, the J call TRBJ2-1, with TRBD2 matching 7 bases. Losses at the gene ends were 2 bases for V and 4 bases for J; bases not matched to a gene: 5. CDR1 and CDR2 (germline): SGHTA, FQGNSA. This CDR3 is built from 15 residues. Full variable domain (outside the CDR3, taken from reference TRBV7-2 and TRBJ2-1): GAGVSQSPSNKVTEKGKDVELRCDPISGHTALYWYRQSLGQGLEFLIYFQGNSAPDKSGLPSDRFSAERTGGSVSTLTIQRTQQEDSAVYLCASSLSGGGYNEQFFGPGTRLTVL.

The rearrangement links TRBV11-2 to TRBJ1-1; D not resolved. This CDR3 contains 15 residues. The germline gives CDR1 SGHAT, CDR2 FQNNGV. V lost 1 base to trimming and J lost 0 bases, with 9 bases between them. CDR3 loop: CASSLASSVNTEAFF. DNA for the CDR3: TGTGCCAGCAGCTTAGCTTCGTCAGTGAACACTGAAGCTTTCTTT.